The 12 T cell receptor beta chains below come from one sample, sequenced in a study of cytomegalovirus exposure and HLA in healthy donors. PCR amplification relied on 60 Vbeta primers (plus 13 Jbeta primers). Libraries were prepared by immunoSEQ multiplex PCR; TCRdb keeps only in-frame clonotypes and omits some of them. Seen here are roughly 100,000 clones, 83% observed once, and the top ten hold under 6.5%. The material sequenced was PBMCs. The receptor source for this set is a man younger than 35 in good health and CMV-seronegative.

In its sample, this clone was seen once. CDR3 coding DNA: TGTGCCAGCAGCTTCGACAGGGGCGACGAGCAGTACTTC. Translated, it gives CASSFDRGDEQYF. The chain uses TRBV11-2 and TRBJ2-7, with 8 bases fitting TRBD1. The ends lost 3 bases at V and 5 bases at J; junction bases unmatched: 3. Germline V gives CDR1 SGHAT, CDR2 FQNNGV. The CDR3 sequence is 13 residues long.

On this clone: The same CDR3 arises from other DNA sequences in this sample as well. The chain recombines TRBV7-9 with TRBJ1-1; 8 positions agree with TRBD1. The CDR3 has 14 amino acids. The germline CDR1 and CDR2 sequences are SEHNR and FQNEAQ (reference sequence). Unmatched junction bases numbered 6, after V lost 4 bases and J lost 5 bases. The CDR3, as DNA: TGTGCCAGCAGCTCCAGGACAGGGAATACTGAAGCTTTCTTT. Amino acid sequence: CASSSRTGNTEAFF.

The chain joins TRBV28 to TRBJ2-7; a possible D gene is TRBD1 (6 bases). Trimming left V 6 bases short and J 0 bases short, with 12 bases between. Germline lookup yields CDR1 MDHEN and CDR2 SYDVKM. The CDR3 length is 14 residues. The CDR3 region is CASRPTDSSYEQYF. The CDR3 coding sequence is TGTGCCAGCAGGCCCACGGACAGCTCCTACGAGCAGTACTTC.

This clone has just a few counts. The chain links TRBV5-1 to TRBJ2-7, with TRBD2 as a possible D gene (6 bases). Per the germline V gene, CDR1 is SGHRS and CDR2 is YFSETQ. Trimming took off 2 bases at V and 1 base at J, with 13 bases between the two ends. The CDR3 covers 15 residues. Here the CDR3 reads CASSFLGGPSYEQYF. The CDR3 region has the DNA TGCGCCAGCAGCTTCTTAGGAGGGCCGTCCTACGAGCAGTACTTC. Combining the CDR3 with reference TRBV5-1 and TRBJ2-7 gives the whole variable domain KAGVTQTPRYLIKTRGQQVTLSCSPISGHRSVSWYQQTPGQGLQFLFEYFSETQRNKGNFPGRFSGRQFSNSRSEMNVSTLELGDSALYLCASSFLGGPSYEQYFGPGTRLTVT.

This rearrangement joins TRBV27 to TRBJ2-1; D is ambiguous. This CDR3 comprises 15 residues. V was shortened by 6 bases and J by 0 bases, with 12 bases between the two germline ends. CDR1 MNHEY and CDR2 SMNVEV come from the germline V gene (reference sequence). CDR3 bases: TGTGCCAGCAGCACTACTTTCAGCTCCTACAATGAGCAGTTCTTC. Its protein product is CASSTTFSSYNEQFF.

This clone was detected a few times. CDR3 protein: CASSPGQNNSPLHF. The CDR3 bases are TGTGCCAGCAGTCCGGGACAGAATAATTCACCCCTCCACTTT. The chain combines TRBV27 with TRBJ1-6; 7 bases agree with TRBD1. The length of the CDR3 is 14 residues. Germline V gene sequence: CDR1 MNHEY, CDR2 SMNVEV (reference sequence). V trimming: 5 bases; J trimming: 5 bases; junction bases outside the gene matches: 3.

This clone was observed once. The chain employs TRBV11-2 and TRBJ1-3; TRBD1 might be the D (5 bases). V lost 4 bases to trimming and J lost 4 bases, with 14 bases between them. CDR3 size: 15 residues. Germline lookup yields CDR1 SGHAT and CDR2 FQNNGV. The CDR3 reads CASSSPPGWGNTIYF. CDR3 DNA sequence: TGTGCCAGCAGCTCGCCTCCAGGGTGGGGAAACACCATATATTTT.

The chain recombines TRBV6-1 with TRBJ1-5; D unresolved. The ends were cut back, 10 bases at V and 4 bases at J, with 20 bases in the middle. The CDR3 runs 15 residues. Per germline, CDR1 MNHNS and CDR2 SASEGT. CDR3 DNA: TGTGCCACCCGGTTTAGTGAGGTCAGTAATCAGCCCCAGCATTTT. Its protein product is CATRFSEVSNQPQHF.

The chain combines TRBV10-2 with TRBJ2-5; perhaps TRBD1 as D (6 bases). The closer fit of TRBJ2-7 to the DNA end suggests the J call may be wrong. The CDR3 extends over 13 amino acids. CDR1 and CDR2 from the germline V gene are WSHSY and SAAADI. The DNA of the CDR3 is TGCGCCAGCACCCCGGACAGTTCCTACGAGCAGTACTTC. Translated, it gives CASTPDSSYEQYF.

The V gene is TRBV27, the J gene TRBJ2-3; D may be TRBD2 (6 bases). V lost 2 bases to trimming and J lost 5 bases, with 17 bases between them. This CDR3 is 16 amino acids long. Germline-derived CDR1 and CDR2 are MNHEY and SMNVEV (reference sequence). The CDR3 spells CASSLSLGSRGDTQYF. CDR3 nucleotides: TGTGCCAGCAGTTTAAGCCTCGGGAGCCGGGGAGATACGCAGTATTTT.

To note about this clone: The same CDR3 also results from other DNA sequences found in this sample. The V and J genes are TRBV9 and TRBJ1-6; D call uncertain. CDR1 SGDLS and CDR2 YYNGEE come from the germline V gene. The CDR3 totals 13 residues. The germline V and J ends were trimmed by 3 bases and 7 bases, with 8 bases remaining between them. The CDR3 here is CASSATQNSPLHF. Here the CDR3 DNA reads TGTGCCAGCAGCGCCACACAGAATTCACCCCTCCACTTT.

The chain employs TRBV7-2 and TRBJ2-5; D perhaps matches TRBD1 (6 bases). Gene TRBJ2-7 matches the end of the DNA better, so the J call may be wrong. This CDR3 contains 14 residues. Germline V lookup: CDR1 SGHTA, CDR2 FQGNSA. The CDR3 nucleotides read TGTGCCAGCAGCGGCTACGGGACAAGCCACGAGCAGTACTTC. Its translation is CASSGYGTSHEQYF.